This TCR beta chain derives from a study of T-cell memory formation after mild COVID-19. On the study more broadly: The two donors had largely donor-specific TCR clusters.

CDR3 size: 12 residues. Germline-derived CDR1 and CDR2 are SNHLY and FYNNEI. V lost 11 bases, J lost 8 bases, and 7 bases stayed unmatched. As concerns this clonotype: The antigen remains undetermined.

General study results and limits: Several responding clones turned up in pre-infection memory, indicating that cross-reactive memory may have taken part. Later expanders leaned toward CD4+, whereas clones contracting from day 15 to 85 were balanced CD4/CD8.

TCRdb re-analysed the 5' RACE reads in MiXCR, keeping a single row per CDR3 protein. The sample comprises approximately 250,000 distinct CDR3 sequences, 15% to 20% of which are singletons, and around 23% rests with the top ten. The source of this sequence is a man between 18 and 35 years old who had mild COVID-19 (a few samples of this study predate the infection). Cell type and time point are not known. This rearrangement joins TRBV2 to TRBJ1-4; 8 nucleotides agree with TRBD1. Material: PBMCs or a T cell subset sorted from them (not recorded which). The CDR3 protein is CAYRQGREKLFF. CDR3 coding DNA: TGTGCCTACCGACAGGGGCGGGAAAAACTGTTTTTT.